Described below is a single T cell receptor (beta chain) sequence and its context. Using immunoSEQ multiplex PCR, the repertoire was profiled, and TCRdb retains in-frame clones only, with some absent. The table lists about 74,000 clones, 70% to 80% of them singletons, with around 15% in the top ten. V shed 4 bases and J shed 1 base, with 11 bases lying between them. This CDR3 has 14 amino acids. CDR1 and CDR2 (germline): SGHRS, YFSETQ. These data belong to a study of blood T cell repertoires in COVID-19. Overall study: COVID-19 samples from acute and convalescent phases originated in the United States, Italy and Spain.

The TCR originated in a human donor in a cohort sampled during active COVID-19. Specimen: peripheral blood. The chain links TRBV5-1 to TRBJ1-1; D call uncertain. CDR3 loop: CASSPLLENTEAFF. The DNA of the CDR3 is TGCGCCAGCAGCCCGCTTTTAGAGAACACTGAAGCTTTCTTT.